The present TCR beta chain was sequenced within a study of vaccination and CD4 T cells after COVID-19. This clonotype was seen more than once but under ten times. Antigen unknown. This CDR3 spans 12 amino acids. Germline V gene lookup returns CDR1 SGHTA and CDR2 FQGNSA. With V trimmed by 2 bases and J by 7 bases, 1 base remained unmatched. Sequencing of DNA taken from cultured CD4+ T cells relied on the Oncomine TCR Beta short-read assay. MiXCR, applied by TCRdb to the PCR reads, yields one record per CDR3 protein. Seen here are thousands of distinct CDR3 sequences, about 50% observed once, and the top ten hold around a third. Treatment reported: roughly 10-day PBMC culture with coronavirus spike peptide pools or control peptides (ViraFEST assay). Prior to the COVID-19 pandemic (2011-2018), the unexposed donor's CD4+ T cells were collected. Peptide pool stimulation in ViraFEST expanded antigen-specific T cells, whose TCRs were then sequenced.

This chain uses TRBV7-2 with TRBJ1-2; 7 nucleotides align to TRBD1. The sequencing input was CD4+ T cells from blood, cultured in vitro. The receptor was derived from a human donor in good health. Here the CDR3 DNA reads TGTGCCAGCAGCTTATCAGGGGGTGGCTACACCTTC. This sequence encodes CASSLSGGGYTF.